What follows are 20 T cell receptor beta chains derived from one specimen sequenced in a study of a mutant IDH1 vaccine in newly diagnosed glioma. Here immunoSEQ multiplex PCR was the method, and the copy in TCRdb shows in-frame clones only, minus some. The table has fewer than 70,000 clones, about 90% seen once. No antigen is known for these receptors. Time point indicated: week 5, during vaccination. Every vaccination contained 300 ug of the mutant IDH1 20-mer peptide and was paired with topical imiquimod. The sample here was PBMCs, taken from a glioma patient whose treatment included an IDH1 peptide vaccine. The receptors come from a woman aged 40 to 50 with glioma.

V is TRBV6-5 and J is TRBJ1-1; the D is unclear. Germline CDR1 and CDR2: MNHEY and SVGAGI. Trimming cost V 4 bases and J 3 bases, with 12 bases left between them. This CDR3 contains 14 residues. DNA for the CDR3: TGTGCCAGCAGTTCTCATAGGATGGACACTGAAGCTTTCTTT. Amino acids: CASSSHRMDTEAFF.

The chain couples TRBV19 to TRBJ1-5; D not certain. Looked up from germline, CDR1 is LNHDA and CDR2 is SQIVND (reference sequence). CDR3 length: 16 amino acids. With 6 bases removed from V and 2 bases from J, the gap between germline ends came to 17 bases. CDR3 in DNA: TGTGCCAGTAGACTCTTCGCCAGGTCAGGCAATCAGCCCCAGCATTTT. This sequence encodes CASRLFARSGNQPQHF.

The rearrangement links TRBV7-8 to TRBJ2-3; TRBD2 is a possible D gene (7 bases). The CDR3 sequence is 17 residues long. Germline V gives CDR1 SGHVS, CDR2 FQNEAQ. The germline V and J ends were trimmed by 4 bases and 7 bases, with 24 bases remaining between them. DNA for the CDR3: TGTGCCAGCAGCTCCCGCCCCGGGAGTGGGGGGGCTAATACGCAGTATTTT. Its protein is CASSSRPGSGGANTQYF.

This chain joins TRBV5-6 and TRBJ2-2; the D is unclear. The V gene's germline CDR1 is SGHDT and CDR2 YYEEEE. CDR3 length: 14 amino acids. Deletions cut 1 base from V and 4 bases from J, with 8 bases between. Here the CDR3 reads CASSLMSITGELFF. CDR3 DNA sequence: TGTGCCAGCAGCTTGATGAGTATCACCGGGGAGCTGTTTTTT.

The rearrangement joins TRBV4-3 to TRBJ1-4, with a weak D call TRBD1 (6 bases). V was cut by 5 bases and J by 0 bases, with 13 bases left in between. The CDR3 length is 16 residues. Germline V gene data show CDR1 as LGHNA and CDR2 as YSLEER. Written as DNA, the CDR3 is TGCGCCAGCAGCAAGGGGGAGGGTGCAACTAATGAAAAACTGTTTTTT. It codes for CASSKGEGATNEKLFF.

CDR3 bases: TGTGCCAGCAGCTCAGGGGGACTAGCGGGGGGTCACGAGCAGTACTTC. Protein product: CASSSGGLAGGHEQYF. The chain has TRBV7-2 and TRBJ2-7; TRBD2 aligns across 15 bases. Looked up from germline, CDR1 is SGHTA and CDR2 is FQGNSA. Unmatched junction bases numbered 6, after V lost 4 bases and J lost 5 bases. This CDR3 comprises 16 residues.

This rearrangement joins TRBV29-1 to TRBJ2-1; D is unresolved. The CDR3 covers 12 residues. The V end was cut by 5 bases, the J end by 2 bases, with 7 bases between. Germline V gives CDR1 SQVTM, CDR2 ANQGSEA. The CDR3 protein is CSVRTAYNEQFF. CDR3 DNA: TGCAGCGTTCGGACGGCCTACAATGAGCAGTTCTTC.

The CDR3 is CASSLVGNTIYF. Here the CDR3 DNA reads TGCGCCAGCAGCCTTGTTGGAAACACCATATATTTT. The V call is TRBV4-1, the J call TRBJ1-3; no clear D gene. In germline, CDR1 is MGHRA, CDR2 YSYEKL. Trimming stripped 4 bases from V and 3 bases from J, with 4 bases between. The CDR3 has 12 amino acids.

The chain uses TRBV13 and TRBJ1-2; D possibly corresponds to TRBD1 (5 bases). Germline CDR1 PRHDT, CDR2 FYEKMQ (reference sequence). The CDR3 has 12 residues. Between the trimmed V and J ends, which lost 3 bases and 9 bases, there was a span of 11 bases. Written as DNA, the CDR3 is TGTGCCAGCAGCTTCCCGGGACGCAGCTACACCTTC. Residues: CASSFPGRSYTF.

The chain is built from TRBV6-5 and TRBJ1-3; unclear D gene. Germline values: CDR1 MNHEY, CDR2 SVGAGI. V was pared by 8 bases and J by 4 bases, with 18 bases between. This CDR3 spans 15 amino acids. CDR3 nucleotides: TGTGCCAGCGGACGGAGGGAGGCTTGGGGAAACACCATATATTTT. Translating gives CASGRREAWGNTIYF.

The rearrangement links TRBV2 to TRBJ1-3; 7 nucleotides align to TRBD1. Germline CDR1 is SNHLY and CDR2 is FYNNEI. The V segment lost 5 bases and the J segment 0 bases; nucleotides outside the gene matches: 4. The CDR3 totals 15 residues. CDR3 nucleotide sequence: TGTGCCAGCAGTTCGGGACAGAGCTCTGGAAACACCATATATTTT. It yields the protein CASSSGQSSGNTIYF.

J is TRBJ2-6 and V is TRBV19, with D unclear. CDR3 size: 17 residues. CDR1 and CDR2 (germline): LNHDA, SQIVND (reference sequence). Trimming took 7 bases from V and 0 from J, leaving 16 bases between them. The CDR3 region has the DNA TGTGCCAGTACCCCGGGCGACGGTTTCTCTGGGGCCAACGTCCTGACTTTC. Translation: CASTPGDGFSGANVLTF.

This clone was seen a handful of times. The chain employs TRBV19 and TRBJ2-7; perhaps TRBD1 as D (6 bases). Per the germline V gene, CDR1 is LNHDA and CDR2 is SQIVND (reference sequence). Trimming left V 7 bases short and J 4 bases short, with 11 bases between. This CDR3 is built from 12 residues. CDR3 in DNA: TGTGCCAGTAACCAGGGGTGGTACGAGCAGTACTTC. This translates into CASNQGWYEQYF. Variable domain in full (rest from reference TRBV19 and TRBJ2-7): DGGITQSPKYLFRKEGQNVTLSCEQNLNHDAMYWYRQDPGQGLRLIYYSQIVNDFQKGDIAEGYSVSREKKESFPLTVTSAQKNPTAFYLCASNQGWYEQYFGPGTRLTVT.

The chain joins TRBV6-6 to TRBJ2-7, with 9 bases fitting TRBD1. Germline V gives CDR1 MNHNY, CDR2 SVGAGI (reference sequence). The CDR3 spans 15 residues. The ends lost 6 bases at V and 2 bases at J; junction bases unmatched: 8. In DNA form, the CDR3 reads TGTGCCAGCAGACGGGACAGGGAGAGCACCTACGAGCAGTACTTC. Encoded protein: CASRRDRESTYEQYF.

CDR3 sequence reads: CASSLAGGSRETQYF. The CDR3 DNA reads TGCGCCAGCAGCTTGGCCGGCGGGAGCAGGGAGACCCAGTACTTC. This chain connects TRBV5-1 to TRBJ2-5; 7 nucleotides align to TRBD2. CDR1 is SGHRS and CDR2 is YFSETQ in the germline V gene. This CDR3 is built from 15 residues. V gave up 0 bases and J gave up 5 bases; unmatched junction bases: 7.

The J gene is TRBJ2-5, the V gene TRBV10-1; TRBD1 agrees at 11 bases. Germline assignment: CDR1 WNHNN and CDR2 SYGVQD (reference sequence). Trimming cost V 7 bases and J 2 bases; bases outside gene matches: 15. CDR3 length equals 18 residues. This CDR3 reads CASTTPLYGQGAQETQYF. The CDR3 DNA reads TGCGCCAGCACTACCCCCCTCTACGGACAGGGGGCACAAGAGACCCAGTACTTC.

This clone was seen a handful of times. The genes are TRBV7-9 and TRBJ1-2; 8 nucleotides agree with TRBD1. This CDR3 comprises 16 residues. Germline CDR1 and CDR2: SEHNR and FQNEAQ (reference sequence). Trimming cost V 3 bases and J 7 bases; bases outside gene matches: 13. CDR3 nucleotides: TGTGCCAGCAGCTTGGGACGGGGGGACAGGATCCGTGGCTACACCTTC. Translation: CASSLGRGDRIRGYTF.

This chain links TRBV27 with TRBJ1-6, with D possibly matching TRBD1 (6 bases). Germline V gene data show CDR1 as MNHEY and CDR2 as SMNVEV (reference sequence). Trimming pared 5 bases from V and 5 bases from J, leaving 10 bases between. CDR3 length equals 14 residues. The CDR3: CASSPGQHNSPLHF. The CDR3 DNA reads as TGTGCCAGCAGTCCAGGACAGCATAATTCACCCCTCCACTTT.

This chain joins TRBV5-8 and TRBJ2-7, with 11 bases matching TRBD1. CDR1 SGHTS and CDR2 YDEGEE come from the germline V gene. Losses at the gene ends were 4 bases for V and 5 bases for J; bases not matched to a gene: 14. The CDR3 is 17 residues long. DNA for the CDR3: TGTGCCAGCAGCCTCGGACAGGGGGCGTTCCTTGTCCACGAGCAGTACTTC. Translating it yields CASSLGQGAFLVHEQYF.

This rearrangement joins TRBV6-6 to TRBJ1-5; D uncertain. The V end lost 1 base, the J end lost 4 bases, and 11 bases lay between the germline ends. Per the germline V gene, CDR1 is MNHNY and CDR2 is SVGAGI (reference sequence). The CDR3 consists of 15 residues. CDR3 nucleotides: TGTGCCAGCAGTTACTTAAGGGAATCTAATCAGCCCCAGCATTTT. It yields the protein CASSYLRESNQPQHF.